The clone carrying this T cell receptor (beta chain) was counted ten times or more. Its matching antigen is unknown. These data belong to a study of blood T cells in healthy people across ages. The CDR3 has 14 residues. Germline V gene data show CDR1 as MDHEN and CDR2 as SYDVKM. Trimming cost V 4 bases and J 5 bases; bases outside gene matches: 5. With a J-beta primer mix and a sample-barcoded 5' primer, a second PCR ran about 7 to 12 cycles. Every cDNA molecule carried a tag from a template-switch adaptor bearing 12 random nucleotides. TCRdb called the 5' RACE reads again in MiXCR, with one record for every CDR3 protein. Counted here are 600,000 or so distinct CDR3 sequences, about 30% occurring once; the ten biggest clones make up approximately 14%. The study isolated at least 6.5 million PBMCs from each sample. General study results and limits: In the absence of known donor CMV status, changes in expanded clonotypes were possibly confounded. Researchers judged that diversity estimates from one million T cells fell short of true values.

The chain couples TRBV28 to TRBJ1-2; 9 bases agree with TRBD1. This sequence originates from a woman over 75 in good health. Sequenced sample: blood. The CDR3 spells CASSSAGTGYGYTF. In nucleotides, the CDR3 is TGTGCCAGCAGTTCTGCCGGGACAGGGTATGGCTACACCTTC.